This T cell receptor beta chain was documented in a study of molecular identifiers for immune sequencing clone quantification. Previously published methods and listed TCR primers were used for the bulk TCR libraries. TCRdb analysed the PCR reads with MiXCR anew, one entry per CDR3 protein. This table has hundreds of thousands of distinct CDR3 sequences, 15% to 20% appearing once. In its sample, this clonotype was seen many times. Antigen: not known. Naive CD8 T cells were FACS-sorted by CD8+CD4-CCR7+CD45RA+ markers. Study-level points and caveats: Clones above 20 RNA copies contained over 97% of effector molecules and under 1% of naive molecules.

The CDR3 runs 19 residues. CDR1 DFQATT and CDR2 SNEGSKA come from the germline V gene (reference sequence). After removal of 3 bases from V and 2 bases from J, the junction contained 16 bases not matched to a gene. The TCR sequence derives from a human donor in good health. Some libraries in this study had Jurkat cell RNA spiked in. The sequenced material came from naive CD8+ T cells from blood, with Jurkat cell RNA spiked in. Sample subset: FACS-sorted CD8+CD4-CCR7+CD45RA+ naive T cells. The rearrangement joins TRBV20-1 to TRBJ2-7; 13 positions match TRBD2. The chain's CDR3 is CSARPFRGTSGTYPYEQYF. The CDR3 region has the DNA TGCAGTGCTAGGCCGTTTAGGGGGACTAGCGGGACCTACCCCTACGAGCAGTACTTC.